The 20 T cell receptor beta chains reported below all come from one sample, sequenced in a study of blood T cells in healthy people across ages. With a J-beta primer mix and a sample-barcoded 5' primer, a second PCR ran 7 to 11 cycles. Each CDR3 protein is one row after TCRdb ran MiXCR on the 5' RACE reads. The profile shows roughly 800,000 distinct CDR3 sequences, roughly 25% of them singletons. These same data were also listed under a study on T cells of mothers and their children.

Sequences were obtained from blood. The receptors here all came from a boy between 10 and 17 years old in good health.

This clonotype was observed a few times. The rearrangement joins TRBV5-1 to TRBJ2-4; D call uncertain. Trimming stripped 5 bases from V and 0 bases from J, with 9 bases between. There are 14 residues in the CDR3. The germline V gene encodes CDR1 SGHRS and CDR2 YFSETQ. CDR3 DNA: TGCGCCAGCAGTTCAACAGAAGCCAAAAACATTCAGTACTTC. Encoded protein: CASSSTEAKNIQYF.

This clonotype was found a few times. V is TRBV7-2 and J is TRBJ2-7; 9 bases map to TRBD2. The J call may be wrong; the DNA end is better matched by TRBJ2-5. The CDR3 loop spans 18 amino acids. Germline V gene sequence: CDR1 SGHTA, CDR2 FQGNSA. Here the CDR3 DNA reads TGTGCCAGCAGCTTAGGGGGCATGGGGTCTAGCGGGGTCGAGACCCAGTACTTC. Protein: CASSLGGMGSSGVETQYF.

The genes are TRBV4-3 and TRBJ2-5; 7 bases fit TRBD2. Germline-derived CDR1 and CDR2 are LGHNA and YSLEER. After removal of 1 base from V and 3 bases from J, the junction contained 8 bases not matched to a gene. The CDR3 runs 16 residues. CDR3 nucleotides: TGCGCCAGCAGCCAAGTTCTCGGGGGAGGGGAAGAGACCCAGTACTTC. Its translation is CASSQVLGGGEETQYF.

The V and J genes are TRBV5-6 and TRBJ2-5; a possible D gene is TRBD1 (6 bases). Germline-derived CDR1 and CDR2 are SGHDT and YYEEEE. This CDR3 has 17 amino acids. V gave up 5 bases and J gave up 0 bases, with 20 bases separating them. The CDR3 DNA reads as TGTGCCAGCAGACCATCAGGGGCAGGCAAGTACCAAGAGACCCAGTACTTC. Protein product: CASRPSGAGKYQETQYF.

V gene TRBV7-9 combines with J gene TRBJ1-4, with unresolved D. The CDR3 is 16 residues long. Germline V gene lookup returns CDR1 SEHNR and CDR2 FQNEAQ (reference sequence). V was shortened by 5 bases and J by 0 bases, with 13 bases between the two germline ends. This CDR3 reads CASSAGSYSTNEKLFF. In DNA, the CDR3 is TGTGCCAGCAGCGCGGGATCATATTCAACTAATGAAAAACTGTTTTTT.

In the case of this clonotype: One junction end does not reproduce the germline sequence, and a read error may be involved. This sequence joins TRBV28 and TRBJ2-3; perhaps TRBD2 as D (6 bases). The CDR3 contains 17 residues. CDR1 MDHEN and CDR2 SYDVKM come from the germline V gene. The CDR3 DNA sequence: TGCGCCAGCAGCCTCCTGCCCCTGGAGGGGCAAGGAGATACGCAGTATTTT. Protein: CASSLLPLEGQGDTQYF.

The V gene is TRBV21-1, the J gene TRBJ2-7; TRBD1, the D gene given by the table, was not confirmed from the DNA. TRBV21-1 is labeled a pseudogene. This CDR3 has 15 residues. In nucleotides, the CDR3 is TGTGCCAGCAGCAAAGATCGGGGCTCGTCCTACGAGCAGTACTTC. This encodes CASSKDRGSSYEQYF.

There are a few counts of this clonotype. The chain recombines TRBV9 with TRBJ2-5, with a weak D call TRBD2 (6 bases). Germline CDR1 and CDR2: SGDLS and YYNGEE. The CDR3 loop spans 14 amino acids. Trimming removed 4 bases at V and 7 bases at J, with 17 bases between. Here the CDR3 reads CASSTRDLEGTQYF. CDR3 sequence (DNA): TGTGCCAGCAGCACCCGGGACTTAGAGGGGACCCAGTACTTC.

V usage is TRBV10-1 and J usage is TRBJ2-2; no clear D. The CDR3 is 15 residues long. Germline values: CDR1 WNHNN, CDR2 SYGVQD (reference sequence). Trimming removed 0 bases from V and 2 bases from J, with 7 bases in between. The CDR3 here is CASSESSGNTGELFF. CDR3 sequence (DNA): TGCGCCAGCAGTGAGTCTTCGGGTAACACCGGGGAGCTGTTTTTT.

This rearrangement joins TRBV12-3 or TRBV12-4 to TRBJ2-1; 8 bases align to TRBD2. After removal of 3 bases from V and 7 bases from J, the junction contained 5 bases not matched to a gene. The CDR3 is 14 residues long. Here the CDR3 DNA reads TGTGCCAGCAGTTTGCCTAGCGGGCCAAATGAGCAGTTCTTC. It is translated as CASSLPSGPNEQFF.

The CDR3 bases are TGCAGTGCTAGAGATGTTTTGGGGGGGGATGGGGGCTACACCTTC. This sequence encodes CSARDVLGGDGGYTF. This rearrangement joins TRBV20-1 to TRBJ1-2, with D possibly matching TRBD1 (5 bases). Trimming pared 0 bases from V and 8 bases from J, leaving 19 bases between. The CDR3 sequence is 15 residues long. Germline CDR1 DFQATT, CDR2 SNEGSKA (reference sequence).

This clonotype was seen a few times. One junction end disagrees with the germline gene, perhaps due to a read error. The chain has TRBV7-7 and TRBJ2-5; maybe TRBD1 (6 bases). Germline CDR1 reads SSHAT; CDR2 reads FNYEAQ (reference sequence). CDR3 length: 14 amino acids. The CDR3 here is CASRGAAGQETQYF. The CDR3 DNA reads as TGTGCTAGCAGGGGCGCGGCCGGGCAAGAGACCCAGTACTTC.

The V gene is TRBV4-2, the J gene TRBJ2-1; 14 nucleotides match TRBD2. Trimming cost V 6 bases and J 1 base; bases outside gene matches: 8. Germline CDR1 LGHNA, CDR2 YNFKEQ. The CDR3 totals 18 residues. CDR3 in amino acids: CASRRTSGGSPSYNEQFF. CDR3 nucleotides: TGTGCCAGCAGGCGGACTAGCGGGGGGTCCCCATCCTACAATGAGCAGTTCTTC.

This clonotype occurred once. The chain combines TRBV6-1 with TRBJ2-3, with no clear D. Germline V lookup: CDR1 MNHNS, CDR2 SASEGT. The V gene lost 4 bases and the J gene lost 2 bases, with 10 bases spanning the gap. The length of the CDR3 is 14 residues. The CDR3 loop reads CASSGWGFTDTQYF. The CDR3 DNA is TGTGCCAGCAGTGGATGGGGTTTCACAGATACGCAGTATTTT.

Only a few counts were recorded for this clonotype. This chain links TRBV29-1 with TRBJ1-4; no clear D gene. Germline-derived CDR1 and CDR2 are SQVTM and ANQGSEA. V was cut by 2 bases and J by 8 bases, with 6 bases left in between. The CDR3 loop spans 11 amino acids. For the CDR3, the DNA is TGCAGCGTTGAAACGGTGGAAAAACTGTTTTTT. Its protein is CSVETVEKLFF.

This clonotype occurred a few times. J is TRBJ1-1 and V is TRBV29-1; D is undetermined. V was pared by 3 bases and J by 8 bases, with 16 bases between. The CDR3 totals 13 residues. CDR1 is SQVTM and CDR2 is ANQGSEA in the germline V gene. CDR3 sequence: CSVDRARDIEAFF. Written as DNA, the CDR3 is TGCAGCGTTGACCGTGCGCGTGACATCGAAGCTTTCTTT. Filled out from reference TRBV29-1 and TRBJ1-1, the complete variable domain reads SAVISQKPSRDICQRGTSLTIQCQVDSQVTMMFWYRQQPGQSLTLIATANQGSEATYESGFVIDKFPISRPNLTFSTLTVSNMSPEDSSIYLCSVDRARDIEAFFGQGTRLTVV.

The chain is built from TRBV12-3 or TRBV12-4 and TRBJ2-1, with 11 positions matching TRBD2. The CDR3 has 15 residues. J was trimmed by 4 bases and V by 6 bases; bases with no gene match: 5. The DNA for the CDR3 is TGTGCCAGCAGCCGTAGCGGGGGGGATTACAATGAGCAGTTCTTC. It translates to CASSRSGGDYNEQFF.

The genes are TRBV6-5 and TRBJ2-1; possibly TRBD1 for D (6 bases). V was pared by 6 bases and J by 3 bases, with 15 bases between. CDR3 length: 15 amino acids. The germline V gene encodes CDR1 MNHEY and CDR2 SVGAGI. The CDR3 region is CASSRLGDIYNEQFF. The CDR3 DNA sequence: TGTGCCAGCAGCCGCCTAGGGGACATCTACAATGAGCAGTTCTTC.

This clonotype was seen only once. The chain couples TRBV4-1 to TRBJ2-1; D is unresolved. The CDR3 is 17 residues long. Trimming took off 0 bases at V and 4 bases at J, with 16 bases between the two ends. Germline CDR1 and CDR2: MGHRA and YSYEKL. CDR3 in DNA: TGCGCCAGCAGCCAAGAGGGGTCGCGAGAATTATACAATGAGCAGTTCTTC. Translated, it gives CASSQEGSRELYNEQFF.

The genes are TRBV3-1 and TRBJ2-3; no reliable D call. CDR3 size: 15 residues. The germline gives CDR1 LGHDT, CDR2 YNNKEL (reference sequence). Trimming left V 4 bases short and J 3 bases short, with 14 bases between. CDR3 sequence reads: CASSPVSGKTDTQYF. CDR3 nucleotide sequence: TGTGCCAGCAGCCCGGTTTCTGGGAAAACAGATACGCAGTATTTT.